Included here is one T cell receptor (beta chain) sequence, with context. The sample originates from a study of blood T cell repertoires in COVID-19. Looking at the study overall: Spain, Italy and the United States supplied samples that represented acute and convalescent COVID-19.

In the original processing: Reference gene primer amplification gave nucleated cell count estimates. Generated by immunoSEQ multiplex PCR, the TCRdb table keeps only in-frame clones and is missing some. D and trimming were read from the DNA, whereas the V and J calls and clone size are those reported in that table. The sample includes around 200,000 clones, approximately 85% seen only once; the top ten take 2.5% to 3.5%. The germline gives CDR1 MNHEY, CDR2 SVGEGT. The CDR3 is 15 residues long. V dropped 2 bases and J dropped 7 bases, with 17 bases sitting between them. Sequencing was performed on peripheral blood. The clonotype comes from a man aged 55 to 70 with acute or convalescent COVID-19. The V gene is TRBV6-2 or TRBV6-3, the J gene TRBJ1-2, with D possibly TRBD1 on 5 matching bases. CDR3 residues: CASSYPPGGFSGYTF. CDR3 DNA: TGTGCCAGCAGTTACCCCCCCGGGGGTTTCTCTGGCTACACCTTC.